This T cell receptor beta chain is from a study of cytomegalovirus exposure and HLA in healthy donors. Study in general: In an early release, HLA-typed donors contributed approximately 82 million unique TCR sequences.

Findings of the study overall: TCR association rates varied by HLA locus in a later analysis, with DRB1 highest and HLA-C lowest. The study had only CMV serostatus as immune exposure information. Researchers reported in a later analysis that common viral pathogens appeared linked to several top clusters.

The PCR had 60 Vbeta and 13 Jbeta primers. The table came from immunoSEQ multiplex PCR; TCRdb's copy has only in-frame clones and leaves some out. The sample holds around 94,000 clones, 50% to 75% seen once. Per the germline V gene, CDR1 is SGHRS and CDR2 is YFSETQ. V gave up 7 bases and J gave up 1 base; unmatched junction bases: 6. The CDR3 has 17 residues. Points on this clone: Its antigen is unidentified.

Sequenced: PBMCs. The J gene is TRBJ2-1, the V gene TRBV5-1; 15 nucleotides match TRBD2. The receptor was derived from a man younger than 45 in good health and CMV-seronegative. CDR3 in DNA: TGCGCCAGCGCGGGACTAGCGGGAGGTCCTTCCTACAATGAGCAGTTCTTC. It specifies CASAGLAGGPSYNEQFF. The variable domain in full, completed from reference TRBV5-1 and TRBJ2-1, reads KAGVTQTPRYLIKTRGQQVTLSCSPISGHRSVSWYQQTPGQGLQFLFEYFSETQRNKGNFPGRFSGRQFSNSRSEMNVSTLELGDSALYLCASAGLAGGPSYNEQFFGPGTRLTVL.